This T cell receptor beta chain came from a study of beta chain features in type 1 diabetes. The investigators reverse transcribed all of the isolated RNA, so they sequenced expressed TCRB transcripts. Assay: immunoSEQ multiplex PCR; the TCRdb copy retains only in-frame clones and omits some. The sample holds 350,000 to 400,000 clones, about 15% seen once. Sequenced: naive CD4+ T cells from blood. This clonotype originated in a woman aged 18-35 years in good health.

The CDR3 here is CASSTRGQGTDTQYF. The DNA for the CDR3 is TGTGCCAGCAGCACGAGGGGGCAAGGGACAGATACGCAGTATTTT. The rearrangement uses TRBV7-9 and TRBJ2-3; 7 nucleotides line up with TRBD1. V lost 5 bases to trimming and J lost 3 bases; unmatched junction nucleotides: 8. Germline CDR1 SEHNR, CDR2 FQNEAQ (reference sequence). CDR3 length: 15 amino acids.